Listed below are T cell receptor beta chains from one sample, sequenced in a study of blood T cell repertoires in COVID-19. Assay: immunoSEQ multiplex PCR; the TCRdb copy retains only in-frame clones and omits some. The data show around 58,000 clones, more than 80% seen once. Source material: PBMCs or T cells enriched from blood (not recorded which). The origin of the receptors is a woman between 35 and 50 years old with acute COVID-19. Both conserved end residues are part of each CDR3. A D gene is named only where the DNA matches it firmly. Size is stated for part of the rows, as once, few or many counts, or as a class when the clone is expanded.

.	TRBJ2-5	.	TRBV24-1	TGTGCCACCAGCAGCGGTGACGGGCGGCAAGAGACCCAGTACTTC	CATSSGDGRQETQYF
.	TRBJ2-4	.	TRBV19	TGTGCCAGTAGTATAGTCCCCTCAGCCAAAAACATTCAGTACTTC	CASSIVPSAKNIQYF
.	TRBJ1-2	TRBD1	TRBV4-2	TGTGCCAGCAGCCAAGTGGGACAGGGGGGGAACTATGGCTACACCTTC	CASSQVGQGGNYGYTF
.	TRBJ1-2	TRBD1	TRBV7-8	TGTGCCAGCAGCTTAGACGACAGGGGGGCCTATGGCTACACCTTC	CASSLDDRGAYGYTF
.	TRBJ2-7	TRBD2	TRBV27	TGTGCCAGCAGCACCGGGACTAGGGCCTACGAGCAGTACTTC	CASSTGTRAYEQYF
.	TRBJ1-3	.	TRBV3-1/TRBV3-2	TGTGCCAGCAGCCAAGACCATGGGCCGGGAAACACCATATATTTT	CASSQDHGPGNTIYF
.	TRBJ2-1	.	TRBV16	TGTGCCAGCAGCCAGAGGGCCCGACAGGAGGACCACAATGAGCAGTTCTTC	CASSQRARQEDHNEQFF
.	TRBJ2-3	.	TRBV20-1	TGCAGTGCTAGTGACCGGCGGTGGGACGGAGGGGATACGCAGTATTTT	CSASDRRWDGGDTQYF
.	TRBJ1-1	.	TRBV28	TGTGCCAGCGGCGGGGTCATGAACACTGAAGCTTTCTTT	CASGGVMNTEAFF
.	TRBJ1-2	TRBD1	TRBV12-3/TRBV12-4	TGTGCCAGCAGTTTACAGGGGGAGTATGGCTACACCTTC	CASSLQGEYGYTF
.	TRBJ2-5	TRBD1	TRBV9	TGTGCCAGCAGCGGAGCCGGGACAGGGGCCCTCCGTGACTTC	CASSGAGTGALRDF
.	TRBJ1-2	TRBD1	TRBV19	TGTGCCAGTAGTATGGAAGGGACAGGGGCTTATGGCTACACCTTC	CASSMEGTGAYGYTF
.	TRBJ1-4	TRBD1	TRBV2	TGTGCCAGCCTCCGGGACAGGGACGAAAAACTGTTTTTT	CASLRDRDEKLFF
.	TRBJ2-2	TRBD2	TRBV28	TGTGCCAGCAGCCAACCCGGGACTAGCATAAACACCGGGGAGCTGTTTTTT	CASSQPGTSINTGELFF
.	TRBJ2-4	TRBD1	TRBV28	TGTGCCAGCAACCCGAGAGGGGGCCGAGGCAAAAACATTCAGTACTTC	CASNPRGGRGKNIQYF
.	TRBJ2-5	.	TRBV13	TGTGCCAGCAGCTTGGGTAGGGGACAAGAGACCCAGTACTTC	CASSLGRGQETQYF
.	TRBJ2-1	.	TRBV10-1	TGCGCCAGCAGTGAGTCCGGTCAGGGAAATGAGCAGTTCTTC	CASSESGQGNEQFF
.	TRBJ1-3	.	TRBV19	TGTGCCAGTAGTATAACGGGTCATTCTGGAAACACCATATATTTT	CASSITGHSGNTIYF
.	TRBJ2-3	TRBD2	TRBV3-1/TRBV3-2	TGTGCCAGCAGCCCAAGCGGGGGGGCCCCGTATTTT	CASSPSGGAPYF
.	TRBJ1-4	TRBD1	TRBV10-2	TGCGCCAGCAGTATACAGGGGAACGGCGAAAAACTGTTTTTT	CASSIQGNGEKLFF
.	TRBJ2-5	.	TRBV5-1	TGCGCCAGCAGCTTGAAGTCGGGCAGGGCACCCATTGGGACCCAGTACTTC	CASSLKSGRAPIGTQYF
.	TRBJ1-5	.	TRBV28	TGTGCCAGCAGTTTTGGGGAGGGCCATCAGCCCCAGCATTTT	CASSFGEGHQPQHF
.	TRBJ1-5	.	TRBV7-9	TGTGCCAGCAGCTTCGTTGGCGGCAGCAATCAGCCCCAGCATTTT	CASSFVGGSNQPQHF
.	TRBJ2-5	.	TRBV11-2	TGTGCCAGCAGCTTATCAAGGGGTGGGCCAGAGACCCAGTACTTC	CASSLSRGGPETQYF
.	TRBJ1-5	TRBD1	TRBV2	TGTGCCAGCAGGGGTACAAGACAGGGGCTCTATCAGCCCCAGCATTTT	CASRGTRQGLYQPQHF
.	TRBJ2-7	TRBD1	TRBV27	TGTGCCAGCAGTTCGACGGCTCGATCGGACAGGGGTCGCTACGAGCAGTACTTC	CASSSTARSDRGRYEQYF
once	TRBJ2-1	TRBD2	TRBV18	TGTGCCAGCTCACCGCGGACTAGCGGGATTTACAATGAGCAGTTCTTC	CASSPRTSGIYNEQFF
once	TRBJ2-3	.	TRBV27	TGTGCCAGCACCGACAGGTCTGGGGGTACGCAGTATTTT	CASTDRSGGTQYF